This T cell receptor beta chain was found in a study of blood T cells in healthy people across ages. Overall study results and limits: Age brought a roughly linear fall in TCR beta diversity measured per million T cells.

Then a second PCR, running roughly 7 to 11 cycles, was carried out with a sample-barcoded 5' primer and a J-beta primer mix. TCRdb fed the 5' RACE reads into MiXCR, producing one record per CDR3 protein. This repertoire shows approximately 490,000 distinct CDR3 sequences, 24% found once; its top ten account for under 9%. In its sample, this clonotype was seen a few times. What it binds is unknown. The CDR3 has 16 residues. Germline CDR1 is MDHEN and CDR2 is SYDVKM. After removal of 6 bases from V and 4 bases from J, the junction contained 14 bases not matched to a gene. The same data also went into a second study, on T cells of mothers and their children. That study reports: In the second PCR, M1S primer introduced barcodes and 2-4 random bases. The analysis detected no persistent microchimeric T cell clones.

What was sequenced was blood. The origin of this receptor is a boy younger than 18 in good health. The V call is TRBV28, the J call TRBJ2-5; 7 bases align to TRBD2. The CDR3 loop reads CASSRLFWGGGETQYF. The CDR3 nucleotides are TGTGCCAGCAGCCGTCTGTTTTGGGGCGGGGGAGAGACCCAGTACTTC.